The 23 T cell receptor beta chains listed next were all sequenced from one sample in a study of blood T cells in healthy people across ages. Using a J-beta primer mix together with a sample-barcoded 5' primer, a second PCR was run for roughly 6 to 12 cycles. TCRdb reanalysed the 5' RACE reads using MiXCR and keeps one entry per CDR3 protein. This sample carries about 510,000 distinct CDR3 sequences, roughly a quarter of them seen once, and the ten largest clones take over 3.5%. This same sample was also taken into another study, of T cells of mothers and their children.

The sequenced material came from blood. The receptor source for this set is a boy aged 2-15 years in good health.

The rearrangement uses TRBV5-1 and TRBJ2-3, with TRBD2 matching over 12 bases. V gave up 6 bases and J gave up 4 bases; unmatched junction bases: 6. The germline gives CDR1 SGHRS, CDR2 YFSETQ. The CDR3 is 15 amino acids. CDR3 amino acids: CASTTSGGNSDTQYF. Here the CDR3 DNA reads TGCGCCAGCACGACTAGCGGGGGCAACTCAGATACGCAGTATTTT.

This clonotype was seen a handful of times. This sequence joins TRBV12-3 or TRBV12-4 and TRBJ2-1; D gene uncertain. The DNA end favors TRBJ2-5, so the J call may be wrong. The CDR3 length is 11 residues. CDR3 DNA: TGTGCCAGCAGGGGCAAAGCGACCCAGTACTTC. Translating it yields CASRGKATQYF.

This chain's CDR3 is CSARVSGDYNSPLHF. The DNA of the CDR3 is TGCAGTGCTAGAGTCTCAGGCGATTATAATTCACCCCTCCACTTT. The chain couples TRBV20-1 to TRBJ1-6, with D unclear. The CDR3 runs to 15 residues. V was shortened by 1 base and J by 4 bases, with 11 bases between the two germline ends. CDR1 DFQATT and CDR2 SNEGSKA come from the germline V gene (reference sequence).

This clonotype was seen only a few times. The chain recombines TRBV3-1 with TRBJ1-1; no clear D. The CDR3 contains 13 residues. From germline, CDR1 is LGHDT and CDR2 YNNKEL (reference sequence). V lost 1 base, J lost 0 bases, and 3 bases lay in between. This CDR3 is CASSQGMNTEAFF. CDR3 in DNA: TGTGCCAGCAGCCAAGGAATGAACACTGAAGCTTTCTTT.

With respect to this clonotype: In this CDR3 the conserved last residue, phenylalanine or tryptophan, is missing, so a read error is likely. This sequence joins TRBV20-1 and TRBJ2-7; D not certain. CDR3 size: 14 residues. Per the germline V gene, CDR1 is DFQATT and CDR2 is SNEGSKA (reference sequence). Trimming shortened V by 0 bases and J by 7 bases, and 16 bases separated the two germline ends. The CDR3 protein is CSARDNQGYNEQYL. For the CDR3, the DNA is TGCAGTGCTAGAGACAACCAAGGCTACAATGAGCAGTACCTC.

This clonotype was seen more than once but under ten times. The chain has TRBV2 and TRBJ1-1; D not certain. Per germline, CDR1 SNHLY and CDR2 FYNNEI. V dropped 7 bases and J dropped 2 bases, with 11 bases sitting between them. The CDR3 spans 13 residues. The CDR3 here is CASTKEENTEAFF. Here the CDR3 DNA reads TGTGCCAGCACAAAGGAGGAAAACACTGAAGCTTTCTTT.

The chain couples TRBV20-1 to TRBJ1-1; no clear D gene. Germline-derived CDR1 and CDR2 are DFQATT and SNEGSKA (reference sequence). The V end was cut by 0 bases, the J end by 5 bases, with 13 bases between. The CDR3 has 14 residues. CDR3 region: CSARDIGLWTEAFF. The DNA for the CDR3 is TGCAGTGCTAGAGATATCGGGCTGTGGACTGAAGCTTTCTTT.

This clonotype was counted only a few times. This sequence joins TRBV7-9 and TRBJ2-7; 8 bases line up with TRBD2. CDR1 and CDR2 from the germline V gene are SEHNR and FQNEAQ (reference sequence). The V gene end was trimmed by 0 bases and the J gene end by 11 bases; junction bases not matched to a gene: 9. The CDR3 length is 14 residues. This CDR3 is CASSLALREGWKYF. Here the CDR3 DNA reads TGTGCCAGCAGCTTAGCATTACGGGAGGGTTGGAAGTACTTC.

CDR3 bases: TGTGCCAGCACTGCCGGGACATCGAGCACAGATACGCAGTATTTT. It encodes CASTAGTSSTDTQYF. The chain is built from TRBV12-3 or TRBV12-4 and TRBJ2-3, with a tentative D call TRBD1 (6 bases). There are 15 residues in the CDR3. V was trimmed by 7 bases and J by 0 bases, leaving 14 bases between them.

The chain links TRBV7-9 to TRBJ2-3; 9 nucleotides agree with TRBD2. Germline CDR1 and CDR2: SEHNR and FQNEAQ (reference sequence). After removal of 7 bases from V and 4 bases from J, the junction contained 6 bases not matched to a gene. The CDR3 contains 14 residues. The CDR3 spells CASTRASGADTQYF. In DNA, the CDR3 is TGTGCCAGCACCCGTGCTAGCGGGGCAGATACGCAGTATTTT.

This clonotype turned up a few times. V usage is TRBV6-2 or TRBV6-3 and J usage is TRBJ2-7; D unresolved. There are 14 residues in the CDR3. The germline CDR1 and CDR2 sequences are MNHEY and SVGEGT. V shed 7 bases and J shed 2 bases, with 15 bases lying between them. CDR3 nucleotides: TGTGCCAGCACCGCGAGACCCGACCCCTACGAGCAGTACTTC. This gives the protein CASTARPDPYEQYF.

This clonotype was seen ten or more times. The chain links TRBV2 to TRBJ2-5; tentatively, D is TRBD1 (5 bases). The germline V gene has CDR1 SNHLY and CDR2 FYNNEI. This CDR3 comprises 15 residues. With 5 bases removed from V and 4 bases from J, the gap between germline ends came to 17 bases. CDR3 sequence reads: CASSTQDILGETQYF. The CDR3 coding sequence is TGTGCCAGCAGTACCCAGGACATCCTTGGAGAGACCCAGTACTTC.

Regarding this clonotype: Germline and junction disagree at one end, which may indicate a read error. The chain joins TRBV19 to TRBJ1-1, with 7 bases fitting TRBD1. The CDR3 sequence is 12 residues long. The germline V gene encodes CDR1 LNHDA and CDR2 SQIVND (reference sequence). For the CDR3, the DNA is TGTGCCAGTAGGACAGGGAACGCTGAAGCTTTCTTT. Protein: CASRTGNAEAFF.

The chain uses TRBV5-1 and TRBJ2-3, with 7 bases aligning to TRBD1. Per germline, CDR1 SGHRS and CDR2 YFSETQ. This CDR3 has 15 residues. Trimming cost V 2 bases and J 0 bases; bases outside gene matches: 3. Written as DNA, the CDR3 is TGCGCCAGCAGCTTTACAGGGGCCAGCACAGATACGCAGTATTTT. It yields the protein CASSFTGASTDTQYF. The variable domain in full, completed from reference TRBV5-1 and TRBJ2-3, reads KAGVTQTPRYLIKTRGQQVTLSCSPISGHRSVSWYQQTPGQGLQFLFEYFSETQRNKGNFPGRFSGRQFSNSRSEMNVSTLELGDSALYLCASSFTGASTDTQYFGPGTRLTVL.

This rearrangement joins TRBV2 to TRBJ2-7; 11 positions match TRBD2. The junction had 10 bases not matched to a gene; V was cut back by 6 bases and J by 3 bases. This CDR3 spans 16 amino acids. CDR1 and CDR2 from the germline V gene are SNHLY and FYNNEI. CDR3 nucleotide sequence: TGTGCCAGCAGCGGATCTAGACTAGCGGGGCTCTACGAGCAGTACTTC. It yields the protein CASSGSRLAGLYEQYF.

The CDR3 bases are TGTGCCAGCACCAGCTTAGCCGGGACTAGCGGAGAGACCCAGTACTTC. Amino acid sequence: CASTSLAGTSGETQYF. The chain uses TRBV7-6 and TRBJ2-1; 11 bases agree with TRBD2. The end of the DNA is better explained by TRBJ2-5, so the J call may be wrong. The CDR3 covers 16 residues. Germline loops: CDR1 SGHVS, CDR2 FNYEAQ.

This clonotype was seen a handful of times. This chain links TRBV3-1 with TRBJ2-5; 10 bases agree with TRBD2. The end of the DNA is better explained by TRBJ2-7, so the J call may be wrong. The CDR3 is made up of 15 amino acids. The germline V gene has CDR1 LGHDT and CDR2 YNNKEL (reference sequence). For the CDR3, the DNA is TGTGCCAGCAGCCAAGCAAGCGGGAGGGCCTACGAGCAGTACTTC. Protein: CASSQASGRAYEQYF.

About this clonotype: This may be a read error: a much more frequent sequence differs by one nucleotide. The chain carries TRBV29-1 and TRBJ2-5, with D tentatively TRBD1 or TRBD2 (6 bases each). Germline CDR1 reads SQVTM; CDR2 reads ANQGSEA. CDR3 length equals 12 residues. The CDR3 DNA is TGCGCCGACGGGGGCTACCAAGAGACCCAGTACTTC. Translating it yields CADGGYQETQYF.

J is TRBJ2-6 and V is TRBV6-6; D unclear. Germline CDR1 and CDR2: MNHNY and SVGAGI (reference sequence). This CDR3 is built from 15 residues. Trimming removed 8 bases from V and 0 bases from J, with 11 bases in between. The CDR3: CASCVRLSGANVLTF. Here the CDR3 DNA reads TGTGCCAGCTGTGTCAGACTCTCTGGGGCCAACGTCCTGACTTTC.

This clonotype was detected a few times. The chain carries TRBV18 and TRBJ2-7; D is possibly TRBD2 (6 bases). This CDR3 is built from 15 residues. The V gene's germline CDR1 is KGHSH and CDR2 LQKENI. V dropped 2 bases and J dropped 3 bases, with 14 bases sitting between them. The CDR3 sequence: CASSPGASARYEQYF. For the CDR3, the DNA is TGTGCCAGCTCACCAGGAGCTAGCGCGCGCTACGAGCAGTACTTC.

The rearrangement uses TRBV20-1 and TRBJ2-1; D remains unclear. CDR3 size: 14 residues. Trimming cost V 1 base and J 4 bases, with 11 bases left between them. Germline loops: CDR1 DFQATT, CDR2 SNEGSKA (reference sequence). The CDR3 coding sequence is TGCAGTGCTAGAGGCGCATTTTCGTACAATGAGCAGTTCTTC. Its protein is CSARGAFSYNEQFF.

This chain joins TRBV29-1 and TRBJ2-3, with unresolved D. V lost 4 bases to trimming and J lost 2 bases, with 10 bases between them. This CDR3 spans 13 amino acids. From germline, CDR1 is SQVTM and CDR2 ANQGSEA. This chain's CDR3 is CSVGSVITDTQYF. Written as DNA, the CDR3 is TGCAGCGTTGGCAGCGTGATCACAGATACGCAGTATTTT.

In this sample, this clonotype turned up many times. This chain links TRBV9 with TRBJ2-3; D might be TRBD1 (6 bases). This CDR3 spans 15 amino acids. Trimming cost V 0 bases and J 1 base, with 9 bases left between them. Germline CDR1 SGDLS, CDR2 YYNGEE. The CDR3 DNA reads TGTGCCAGCAGCGTAGGGACAGTGGGCACAGATACGCAGTATTTT. This codes for CASSVGTVGTDTQYF.